One T cell receptor (beta chain) is described in this entry. This specimen belongs to a study of graft-versus-host responses after intestinal transplantation. Sequencing was performed with immunoSEQ multiplex PCR; in TCRdb, only in-frame clones are kept and a portion is missing. This sample yields about 24,000 clones, of which around 40% are seen a single time; roughly 0.65% belongs to the top ten. The ends were cut back, 0 bases at V and 0 bases at J, with 8 bases in the middle. Germline loops: CDR1 MNHEY, CDR2 SVGAGI. This CDR3 is 15 amino acids long. The chain couples TRBV6-5 to TRBJ1-2; maybe TRBD1 (5 bases). This specimen was alloreactive CD4+ T cells from a mixed lymphocyte reaction culture, taken before intestinal transplant. Specified subset: CFSE-low proliferating T cells sorted from roughly six-day pre-transplant mixed lymphocyte reaction (GvH or HvG direction). This clonotype was sampled from a human patient who received an intestinal transplant. The CDR3 loop reads CASSYSGGANYGYTF. The DNA of the CDR3 is TGTGCCAGCAGTTACTCGGGGGGAGCTAACTATGGCTACACCTTC.